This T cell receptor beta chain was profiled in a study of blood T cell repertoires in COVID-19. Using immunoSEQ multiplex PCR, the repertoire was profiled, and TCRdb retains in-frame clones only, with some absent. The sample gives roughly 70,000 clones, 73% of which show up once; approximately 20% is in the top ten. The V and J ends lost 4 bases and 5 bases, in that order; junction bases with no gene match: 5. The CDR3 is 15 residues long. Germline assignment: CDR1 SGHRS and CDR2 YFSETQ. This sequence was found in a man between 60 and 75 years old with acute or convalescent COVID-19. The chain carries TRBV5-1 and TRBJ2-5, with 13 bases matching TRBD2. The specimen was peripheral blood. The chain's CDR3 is CASSEGTSGEETQYF. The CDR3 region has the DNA TGCGCCAGCAGCGAGGGGACTAGCGGGGAGGAGACCCAGTACTTC.